This passage covers 22 T cell receptor beta chains from one sample sequenced in a study of cytomegalovirus exposure and HLA in healthy donors. With 60 Vbeta and 13 Jbeta primers, the PCR was carried out. TCRdb keeps only in-frame clones here, not all; method: immunoSEQ multiplex PCR. The repertoire holds some 200,000 clones, with about four fifths as singletons. Sequencing input: PBMCs. These TCRs come from a boy younger than 10 in good health and CMV-seronegative.

The V and J genes are TRBV7-2 and TRBJ2-3; 8 positions agree with TRBD2. The germline gives CDR1 SGHTA, CDR2 FQGNSA. V shed 4 bases and J 2 bases; nucleotides not matched to a gene: 2. The CDR3 contains 14 residues. The chain's CDR3 is CASSSRGATDTQYF. The CDR3 region has the DNA TGTGCCAGCAGCTCGCGGGGGGCCACAGATACGCAGTATTTT.

The rearrangement uses TRBV29-1 and TRBJ2-3; D is unresolved. This CDR3 has 13 amino acids. CDR1 is SQVTM, CDR2 ANQGSEA, per germline. V was trimmed by 3 bases and J by 2 bases, leaving 9 bases between them. The CDR3 DNA reads TGCAGCGTTGACGGTTCTATCACAGATACGCAGTATTTT. Its protein is CSVDGSITDTQYF.

The V and J genes are TRBV7-2 and TRBJ2-1; 16 bases are a match to TRBD2. The V segment lost 0 bases and the J segment 0 bases; nucleotides outside the gene matches: 2. The CDR3 contains 19 residues. The V gene's germline CDR1 is SGHTA and CDR2 FQGNSA. In nucleotides, the CDR3 is TGTGCCAGCAGCTTAGCCGGGACTAGCGGGGGGGCCTCCTACAATGAGCAGTTCTTC. It yields the protein CASSLAGTSGGASYNEQFF.

V usage is TRBV7-8 and J usage is TRBJ2-1; D possibly corresponds to TRBD1 (6 bases). From germline, CDR1 is SGHVS and CDR2 FQNEAQ. The CDR3 is 16 residues long. Trimming took off 1 base at V and 0 bases at J, with 10 bases between the two ends. The CDR3: CASSLGGQSSYNEQFF. The CDR3 region has the DNA TGTGCCAGCAGCTTAGGAGGACAGAGCTCCTACAATGAGCAGTTCTTC.

The chain carries TRBV19 and TRBJ2-7; D is perhaps TRBD1 (5 bases). The V gene lost 6 bases and the J gene lost 2 bases, with 17 bases spanning the gap. CDR1 and CDR2 from the germline V gene are LNHDA and SQIVND (reference sequence). CDR3 size: 15 residues. In DNA, the CDR3 is TGTGCCAGTAGGATGGATACAGGCTCGACCTACGAGCAGTACTTC. This encodes CASRMDTGSTYEQYF. Full variable domain (remainder filled in from reference TRBV19 and TRBJ2-7): DGGITQSPKYLFRKEGQNVTLSCEQNLNHDAMYWYRQDPGQGLRLIYYSQIVNDFQKGDIAEGYSVSREKKESFPLTVTSAQKNPTAFYLCASRMDTGSTYEQYFGPGTRLTVT.

The rearrangement uses TRBV28 and TRBJ1-1; D is unclear. CDR1 is MDHEN and CDR2 is SYDVKM in the germline V gene. The CDR3 covers 13 residues. Trimming removed 7 bases from V and 5 bases from J, with 14 bases in between. The CDR3 loop reads CASTLLGGTEAFF. The CDR3 DNA reads TGTGCCAGCACCTTACTCGGAGGGACTGAAGCTTTCTTT.

This clone was counted a single time. The genes are TRBV30 and TRBJ1-4; D possibly corresponds to TRBD1 (5 bases). The CDR3 sequence is 15 residues long. The V gene lost 3 bases and the J gene lost 7 bases, with 18 bases spanning the gap. Germline values: CDR1 GTSNPN, CDR2 SVGIG (reference sequence). The CDR3 is CAWSDRPFTLEKLFF. CDR3 coding DNA: TGTGCCTGGAGCGACAGACCATTTACTCTTGAAAAACTGTTTTTT.

This chain joins TRBV9 and TRBJ1-6, with D possibly TRBD1 on 5 matching bases. From germline, CDR1 is SGDLS and CDR2 YYNGEE. V was clipped by 6 bases and J by 0 bases, with 13 bases between them. CDR3 size: 16 residues. The CDR3 sequence: CASTLDSSSYNSPLHF. CDR3 coding DNA: TGTGCCAGCACCCTCGACAGTTCCTCCTATAATTCACCCCTCCACTTT.

J is TRBJ1-2 and V is TRBV10-1, with 8 bases that match TRBD1. CDR3 length equals 17 residues. Germline-derived CDR1 and CDR2 are WNHNN and SYGVQD (reference sequence). The junction had 20 bases not matched to a gene; V was cut back by 6 bases and J by 8 bases. In DNA, the CDR3 is TGCGCCAGCAGCGACGGACAGGGACGGTGGGGACTTAAAGGCTACACCTTC. Amino acids: CASSDGQGRWGLKGYTF.

The V gene is TRBV7-2, the J gene TRBJ1-5; no clear D. V lost 3 bases and J 5 bases, leaving 8 bases between the germline ends. The CDR3 extends over 13 amino acids. Germline V lookup: CDR1 SGHTA, CDR2 FQGNSA. CDR3: CASSLAQDQPQHF. For the CDR3, the DNA is TGTGCCAGCAGCTTGGCTCAAGATCAGCCCCAGCATTTT.

The chain employs TRBV7-9 and TRBJ2-3; TRBD2 agrees at 7 bases. V dropped 1 base and J dropped 1; count of bases not matched to a gene: 2. The CDR3 contains 15 residues. Germline V CDR1 and CDR2: SEHNR, FQNEAQ (reference sequence). Here the CDR3 DNA reads TGTGCCAGCAGCTTAGTGAGCGGGGGCACAGATACGCAGTATTTT. Its translation: CASSLVSGGTDTQYF.

The chain uses TRBV29-1 and TRBJ2-5, with 10 nucleotides matching TRBD2. The germline CDR1 and CDR2 sequences are SQVTM and ANQGSEA. V lost 6 bases to trimming and J lost 4 bases; unmatched junction nucleotides: 11. There are 15 residues in the CDR3. CDR3 protein: CSVSPGLASRETQYF. CDR3 coding DNA: TGCAGCGTCAGCCCGGGACTAGCGTCCCGAGAGACCCAGTACTTC.

This clone was observed a few times. The V and J genes are TRBV4-1 and TRBJ2-7; TRBD1 is a possible D gene (6 bases). Trimming cost V 6 bases and J 4 bases, with 13 bases left between them. CDR1 is MGHRA, CDR2 YSYEKL, per germline. This CDR3 spans 13 amino acids. DNA of the CDR3: TGCGCCAGCAGTTATTTACAGGGTTACGAGCAGTACTTC. It specifies CASSYLQGYEQYF.

The count of this clone is one. The chain carries TRBV6-6 and TRBJ1-6; perhaps TRBD1 as D (6 bases). The CDR3 covers 14 residues. The V and J ends lost 8 bases and 7 bases respectively, with 15 bases between them. Germline CDR1 reads MNHNY; CDR2 reads SVGAGI (reference sequence). The CDR3 here is CASCLGAPNSPLHF. CDR3 DNA: TGTGCCAGCTGTCTGGGGGCGCCCAATTCACCCCTCCACTTT.

V usage is TRBV7-2 and J usage is TRBJ2-5; 13 positions match TRBD2. CDR1 is SGHTA, CDR2 FQGNSA, per germline. The CDR3 is made up of 18 amino acids. J was trimmed by 2 bases and V by 1 base; bases with no gene match: 7. The CDR3 DNA follows: TGTGCCAGCAGCTTAGTACTAGCGGGGGGGCCAGAACAAGAGACCCAGTACTTC. Translation: CASSLVLAGGPEQETQYF.

The rearrangement joins TRBV11-1 to TRBJ1-1; D not resolved. CDR3 length: 13 residues. Germline CDR1 and CDR2: SGHAT and FQDESV (reference sequence). Trimming cost V 0 bases and J 3 bases, with 5 bases left between them. CDR3 nucleotide sequence: TGTGCCAGCAGCTTAGCTGGAGACACTGAAGCTTTCTTT. Translation: CASSLAGDTEAFF.

The chain recombines TRBV6-1 with TRBJ2-5; 8 bases map to TRBD1. The CDR3 totals 15 residues. V gave up 6 bases and J gave up 3 bases; unmatched junction bases: 9. Germline values: CDR1 MNHNS, CDR2 SASEGT. CDR3 sequence: CASSYADRGEETQYF. The CDR3 region has the DNA TGTGCCAGCAGCTATGCAGACAGGGGTGAAGAGACCCAGTACTTC.

The CDR3 sequence is CASSPGQGWYGYTF. The CDR3 DNA is TGTGCCAGCAGCCCGGGACAGGGGTGGTATGGCTACACCTTC. The genes are TRBV7-2 and TRBJ1-2; 10 positions agree with TRBD1. The J segment lost 5 bases and the V segment lost 5 bases, leaving 5 bases of the junction unmatched. This CDR3 region has 14 residues. Germline loops: CDR1 SGHTA, CDR2 FQGNSA.

This clone has more than one count but fewer than ten. The chain couples TRBV5-1 to TRBJ2-1, with 7 positions matching TRBD2. This CDR3 has 13 amino acids. Germline V gene data show CDR1 as SGHRS and CDR2 as YFSETQ. This CDR3 reads CAETPAGSDEQFF. For the CDR3, the DNA is TGCGCTGAGACCCCAGCGGGGAGCGATGAGCAGTTCTTC.

The gene calls are TRBV7-6 and TRBJ1-5; the match to TRBD1 covers 11 bases. CDR1 and CDR2 from the germline V gene are SGHVS and FNYEAQ. The CDR3 consists of 16 residues. J lost 7 bases, V lost 5 bases, and 10 bases had no gene match. The chain's CDR3 is CASSRGQGARGQPQHF. The CDR3 region has the DNA TGTGCCAGCAGCAGAGGACAGGGGGCAAGAGGGCAGCCCCAGCATTTT.

The genes are TRBV5-4 and TRBJ1-1, with D possibly matching TRBD1 (5 bases). The V and J ends lost 1 base and 1 base respectively, with 5 bases between them. This CDR3 contains 13 residues. Germline CDR1 is SGHNT and CDR2 is YYREEE (reference sequence). The CDR3 DNA sequence: TGTGCCAGCAGCTTGCAGGGGAACACTGAAGCTTTCTTT. Translating gives CASSLQGNTEAFF.

V and J are TRBV6-5 and TRBJ1-2; D gene ambiguous. V was clipped by 2 bases and J by 9 bases, with 19 bases between them. This CDR3 region has 15 residues. CDR1 and CDR2 from the germline V gene are MNHEY and SVGAGI. In DNA, the CDR3 is TGTGCCAGCAGTTACAAGTCGGGGATATTGAGCCGCTACACCTTC. Amino acid sequence: CASSYKSGILSRYTF.